This entry lists 20 T cell receptor beta chains sequenced from one sample in a study of cytomegalovirus exposure and HLA in healthy donors. In the PCR, 60 Vbeta and 13 Jbeta primers were used. Generated by immunoSEQ multiplex PCR, the TCRdb table keeps only in-frame clones and is missing some. The table records roughly 120,000 clones, roughly three quarters of them present only once. The sequencing input was PBMCs. Source of these receptors: a man aged 30 to 45 in good health and CMV-seropositive.

The chain employs TRBV5-4 and TRBJ2-5; the D gene is possibly TRBD2 (6 bases). CDR1 and CDR2 (germline): SGHNT, YYREEE (reference sequence). The CDR3 has 15 residues. Trimming stripped 1 base from V and 5 bases from J, with 15 bases between. CDR3 coding DNA: TGTGCCAGCAGCTTGCTGGAGGGTCTACCGGAGACCCAGTACTTC. Amino acid sequence: CASSLLEGLPETQYF. Drawing the rest from reference TRBV5-4 and TRBJ2-5, the complete variable domain is ETGVTQSPTHLIKTRGQQVTLRCSSQSGHNTVSWYQQALGQGPQFIFQYYREEENGRGNFPPRFSGLQFPNYSSELNVNALELDDSALYLCASSLLEGLPETQYFGPGTRLLVL.

This sequence joins TRBV9 and TRBJ1-1; D unclear. Germline V gene data show CDR1 as SGDLS and CDR2 as YYNGEE. The V and J ends lost 2 bases and 0 bases respectively, with 5 bases between them. This CDR3 contains 13 residues. For the CDR3, the DNA is TGTGCCAGCAGCGTTGACTTGAACACTGAAGCTTTCTTT. Protein: CASSVDLNTEAFF.

Comment on this clone: Other DNA sequences of this sample code for an identical CDR3. The chain has TRBV5-8 and TRBJ2-3; TRBD2 aligns across 16 bases. The CDR3 contains 17 residues. Germline assignment: CDR1 SGHTS and CDR2 YDEGEE. Unmatched junction bases numbered 3, after V lost 4 bases and J lost 1 base. The DNA for the CDR3 is TGTGCCAGCAGCCCGGGACTAGCGGGGGGGGGCACAGATACGCAGTATTTT. Amino acid sequence: CASSPGLAGGGTDTQYF. The whole variable domain, filled in from reference TRBV5-8 and TRBJ2-3, reads EAGVTQSPTHLIKTRGQQATLRCSPISGHTSVYWYQQALGLGLQFLLWYDEGEERNRGNFPPRFSGRQFPNYSSELNVNALELEDSALYLCASSPGLAGGGTDTQYFGPGTRLTVL.

The J gene is TRBJ1-6, the V gene TRBV30; no firm D call. The V gene's germline CDR1 is GTSNPN and CDR2 SVGIG (reference sequence). Trimming left V 0 bases short and J 5 bases short, with 8 bases between. The CDR3 loop spans 14 amino acids. The CDR3 sequence: CAWSVIQNNSPLHF. CDR3 DNA: TGTGCCTGGAGTGTAATACAAAATAATTCACCCCTCCACTTT. Based on the CDR3 plus reference TRBV30 and TRBJ1-6, the full variable domain is SQTIHQWPATLVQPVGSPLSLECTVEGTSNPNLYWYRQAAGRGLQLLFYSVGIGQISSEVPQNLSASRPQDRQFILSSKKLLLSDSGFYLCAWSVIQNNSPLHFGNGTRLTVT.

A few counts support this clone. The gene calls are TRBV13 and TRBJ2-3; 10 nucleotides line up with TRBD2. Trimming cost V 2 bases and J 2 bases; bases outside gene matches: 7. CDR3 length equals 17 residues. CDR1 is PRHDT, CDR2 FYEKMQ, per germline (reference sequence). The CDR3 sequence: CASSLRVAGGVTDTQYF. The CDR3, as DNA: TGTGCCAGCAGCTTAAGGGTAGCGGGAGGTGTCACAGATACGCAGTATTTT.

This clone was recorded a few times. The rearrangement joins TRBV2 to TRBJ2-1; TRBD2 matches 7 bases. CDR3 length equals 15 residues. Trimming took 1 base from V and 15 from J; bases not matched to a gene: 15. Per the germline V gene, CDR1 is SNHLY and CDR2 is FYNNEI. The CDR3, as DNA: TGTGCCAGCAGTGAAGGAATGGGGCTAAGCGAGCGGGGGTTCTTC. Amino acids: CASSEGMGLSERGFF.

The V gene is TRBV29-1, the J gene TRBJ2-1, with 8 positions matching TRBD1. The CDR3 contains 14 residues. Germline-derived CDR1 and CDR2 are SQVTM and ANQGSEA. Losses at the gene ends were 8 bases for V and 2 bases for J; bases not matched to a gene: 8. This chain's CDR3 is CSSPGQDPYNEQFF. The CDR3, as DNA: TGCAGCTCACCGGGACAGGACCCCTACAATGAGCAGTTCTTC.

This sequence joins TRBV30 and TRBJ2-7; 14 nucleotides agree with TRBD2. Germline V CDR1 and CDR2: GTSNPN, SVGIG (reference sequence). This CDR3 region has 17 residues. V lost 0 bases to trimming and J lost 4 bases; unmatched junction nucleotides: 8. CDR3 bases: TGTGCCTGGAGTGTATCGGGACTAGCGGGAGAGGGATACGAGCAGTACTTC. Translation: CAWSVSGLAGEGYEQYF. The variable domain in full, completed from reference TRBV30 and TRBJ2-7, reads SQTIHQWPATLVQPVGSPLSLECTVEGTSNPNLYWYRQAAGRGLQLLFYSVGIGQISSEVPQNLSASRPQDRQFILSSKKLLLSDSGFYLCAWSVSGLAGEGYEQYFGPGTRLTVT.

The chain employs TRBV20-1 and TRBJ1-2, with D perhaps TRBD1 (6 bases). Germline CDR1 and CDR2: DFQATT and SNEGSKA (reference sequence). The CDR3 loop spans 10 amino acids. The V gene lost 6 bases and the J gene lost 6 bases, with 8 bases spanning the gap. The CDR3 spells CSAWDNGYTF. The CDR3 DNA follows: TGCAGTGCCTGGGACAATGGCTACACCTTC.

V is TRBV28 and J is TRBJ2-1; D unresolved. V shed 8 bases and J shed 6 bases, with 14 bases lying between them. The CDR3 spans 13 residues. In germline, CDR1 is MDHEN, CDR2 SYDVKM. Written as DNA, the CDR3 is TGTGCCAGCGCCGTCGGTAGCCCCAATGAGCAGTTCTTC. Amino acid sequence: CASAVGSPNEQFF.

The V gene is TRBV4-3, the J gene TRBJ1-1; 8 nucleotides align to TRBD1. After removal of 6 bases from V and 7 bases from J, the junction contained 19 bases not matched to a gene. Per the germline V gene, CDR1 is LGHNA and CDR2 is YSLEER. The CDR3 has 17 amino acids. The CDR3 here is CASRKRTFRGHEGEAFF. CDR3 sequence (DNA): TGCGCCAGCAGGAAAAGAACTTTCAGGGGGCATGAGGGTGAAGCTTTCTTT.

The chain is built from TRBV28 and TRBJ1-1; 12 bases are a match to TRBD1. This CDR3 contains 17 residues. Germline CDR1 reads MDHEN; CDR2 reads SYDVKM. J lost 4 bases, V lost 2 bases, and 8 bases had no gene match. CDR3 protein: CASSLNKGQGATTEAFF. In DNA form, the CDR3 reads TGTGCCAGCAGTTTAAATAAGGGACAGGGGGCTACCACTGAAGCTTTCTTT.

Concerning this clone itself: Other DNA sequences within the sample encode an identical CDR3. The chain is built from TRBV9 and TRBJ2-7; 7 nucleotides agree with TRBD2. There are 14 residues in the CDR3. Germline assignment: CDR1 SGDLS and CDR2 YYNGEE. V lost 0 bases and J lost 4; bases outside the gene matches: 4. As DNA, the CDR3 is TGTGCCAGCAGCGTAGGTGGGAGGGGTTACGAGCAGTACTTC. This codes for CASSVGGRGYEQYF.

This chain connects TRBV2 to TRBJ2-7, with a possible D match to TRBD2 (6 bases). The CDR3 is 12 residues long. CDR1 SNHLY and CDR2 FYNNEI come from the germline V gene. Trimming stripped 7 bases from V and 4 bases from J, with 11 bases between. The CDR3 sequence is CASILGGYEQYF. CDR3 sequence (DNA): TGTGCCAGCATCCTTGGAGGGTACGAGCAGTACTTC.

The V and J genes are TRBV10-3 and TRBJ1-3, with 9 bases that match TRBD1. The junction had 8 bases not matched to a gene; V was cut back by 6 bases and J by 2 bases. CDR3 size: 16 residues. CDR1 is ENHRY and CDR2 is SYGVKD in the germline V gene. Here the CDR3 reads CAIREPGQGAGNTIYF. DNA of the CDR3: TGTGCCATCAGGGAGCCGGGACAGGGAGCTGGAAACACCATATATTTT.

The chain recombines TRBV2 with TRBJ1-4, with a weak D call TRBD1 (6 bases). CDR3 length equals 15 residues. Looked up from germline, CDR1 is SNHLY and CDR2 is FYNNEI. Trimming shortened V by 6 bases and J by 0 bases, and 11 bases separated the two germline ends. The CDR3, as DNA: TGTGCCAGCAGACAGGGCCGCTCAACTAATGAAAAACTGTTTTTT. Amino acid sequence: CASRQGRSTNEKLFF.

This clone is a singleton in its sample. The chain is built from TRBV19 and TRBJ1-6; D remains unclear. Per germline, CDR1 LNHDA and CDR2 SQIVND (reference sequence). V lost 1 base to trimming and J lost 4 bases, with 14 bases between them. The CDR3 spans 17 residues. Here the CDR3 DNA reads TGTGCCAGTAGTATAGGAGGGAGCGCCACGTATAATTCACCCCTCCACTTT. Protein product: CASSIGGSATYNSPLHF.

The V and J genes are TRBV5-4 and TRBJ1-3; weak D call: TRBD1 (5 bases). With 4 bases removed from V and 2 bases from J, the gap between germline ends came to 10 bases. The germline gives CDR1 SGHNT, CDR2 YYREEE (reference sequence). The CDR3 runs 14 residues. The CDR3: CASSPDNPGNTIYF. In nucleotides, the CDR3 is TGTGCCAGCAGCCCGGACAATCCTGGAAACACCATATATTTT.

This clone was detected a few times. This sequence joins TRBV5-8 and TRBJ2-7; D is unresolved. Germline assignment: CDR1 SGHTS and CDR2 YDEGEE. The CDR3 has 11 amino acids. Trimming took 2 bases from V and 4 from J, leaving 4 bases between them. The CDR3 region is CASSFRYEQYF. The CDR3 coding sequence is TGTGCCAGCAGCTTCCGGTACGAGCAGTACTTC.

This clone was counted a few times. The chain links TRBV4-3 to TRBJ2-7, with 8 nucleotides matching TRBD1. Germline trimming cut 1 base from V and 4 bases from J; bases unmatched to any gene: 18. Germline V gene sequence: CDR1 LGHNA, CDR2 YSLEER. The CDR3 has 19 residues. In DNA, the CDR3 is TGCGCCAGCAGCCAAGCCCAGCTCAGCCCAGGGACAGGAGGGTACGAGCAGTACTTC. It specifies CASSQAQLSPGTGGYEQYF.